Reported below is one T cell receptor (beta chain). Its antigen is as yet unknown. This record belongs to a study of CD8 T cells in Susac syndrome. Study findings and constraints: A relatively small number of individuals underwent TCR sequencing and HLA analysis.

An amount of RNA that ranged from roughly 0.45 to 1 ug was reverse transcribed with random hexamers. It was immunoSEQ multiplex PCR that amplified TCR beta CDR3 across 54 Vbeta and 13 Jbeta. From the immunoSEQ multiplex PCR reads, TCRdb called clonotypes with MiXCR, one entry per CDR3 protein. In the table there are around 190,000 distinct CDR3 sequences, roughly 95% of which are singletons. Matching for age and sex applied to the controls, who were healthy donors. Bulk CD8+ and CD4+ cells came from magnetic negative isolation; CD8+ TEMRA by FACS. This CDR3 is 16 amino acids long. V lost 6 bases to trimming and J lost 0 bases, with 17 bases between them. The germline CDR1 and CDR2 sequences are KGHSH and LQKENI.

Sequenced material: CD4+ T cells from PBMCs. The origin of this receptor is a human donor in good health. This chain links TRBV18 with TRBJ1-1, with D perhaps TRBD1 (6 bases). CDR3: CASSNPRGPMNTEAFF. In DNA, the CDR3 is TGTGCCAGCTCGAACCCCAGGGGACCCATGAACACTGAAGCTTTCTTT.